These 29 T cell receptor beta chains were all obtained from the same sample, sequenced in a study of cytomegalovirus exposure and HLA in healthy donors. A multiplex PCR was run with 60 Vbeta primers and 13 Jbeta primers. TCRdb keeps only in-frame clones here, not all; method: immunoSEQ multiplex PCR. This repertoire comprises approximately 58,000 clones; its ten largest clones make up 9.5% to 11%. The sample was PBMCs. The receptors were sampled from a woman in her 50s in good health and CMV-seropositive.

The V gene is TRBV9, the J gene TRBJ2-7; 7 bases map to TRBD1. J gave up 4 bases and V 3 bases, and 10 bases lay outside the gene matches. This CDR3 is 15 amino acids long. CDR1 SGDLS and CDR2 YYNGEE come from the germline V gene. CDR3 sequence reads: CASSATGTVVYEQYF. As DNA, the CDR3 is TGTGCCAGCAGCGCTACCGGGACAGTCGTGTACGAGCAGTACTTC.

The chain uses TRBV27 and TRBJ2-7; TRBD1 is a possible D gene (6 bases). Germline loops: CDR1 MNHEY, CDR2 SMNVEV (reference sequence). CDR3 length: 15 amino acids. Trimming removed 2 bases at V and 3 bases at J, with 14 bases between. CDR3 residues: CASSLEGGRYYEQYF. The CDR3 DNA follows: TGTGCCAGCAGTTTAGAAGGGGGTAGATACTACGAGCAGTACTTC.

The J gene is TRBJ2-7, the V gene TRBV19; TRBD2 is a possible D gene (6 bases). The CDR3 is 15 amino acids. The V gene's germline CDR1 is LNHDA and CDR2 SQIVND (reference sequence). V lost 5 bases to trimming and J lost 0 bases, with 14 bases between them. The CDR3 DNA follows: TGTGCCAGTAGTGTTGCGGGGCGCAGCTCCTACGAGCAGTACTTC. Protein sequence: CASSVAGRSSYEQYF.

The rearrangement uses TRBV27 and TRBJ2-1; the D gene is possibly TRBD2 (5 bases). Trimming pared 5 bases from V and 3 bases from J, leaving 20 bases between. Germline CDR1 MNHEY, CDR2 SMNVEV (reference sequence). The CDR3 consists of 17 residues. The CDR3 region is CASSPLAGGVFYNEQFF. CDR3 nucleotide sequence: TGTGCCAGCAGTCCCCTGGCTGGAGGAGTCTTCTACAATGAGCAGTTCTTC.

J is TRBJ1-3 and V is TRBV28; 7 bases fit TRBD1. This CDR3 has 16 residues. Germline V CDR1 and CDR2: MDHEN, SYDVKM. V shed 2 bases, J shed 2 bases, and the junction held 6 bases outside the gene matches. The CDR3 DNA reads as TGTGCCAGCAGTTTAACAACAGGGGTGGCTGGAAACACCATATATTTT. It yields the protein CASSLTTGVAGNTIYF.

The V gene is TRBV5-1, the J gene TRBJ1-5, with TRBD1 matching 8 bases. In germline, CDR1 is SGHRS, CDR2 YFSETQ. V shed 4 bases and J 6 bases; nucleotides not matched to a gene: 12. The CDR3 has 16 amino acids. CDR3 residues: CASSPGTGAGGQPQHF. CDR3 bases: TGCGCCAGCAGCCCCGGGACAGGCGCCGGCGGTCAGCCCCAGCATTTT.

The chain links TRBV27 to TRBJ2-7, with D possibly matching TRBD1 (5 bases). The V gene lost 0 bases and the J gene lost 5 bases, with 14 bases spanning the gap. CDR1 is MNHEY, CDR2 SMNVEV, per germline (reference sequence). The CDR3 is made up of 15 amino acids. CDR3 sequence: CASSLSIGHPDEQYF. The CDR3 nucleotides are TGTGCCAGCAGTTTATCGATAGGACACCCCGACGAGCAGTACTTC.

This chain connects TRBV30 to TRBJ1-2, with a possible D match to TRBD1 (6 bases). Trimming stripped 2 bases from V and 4 bases from J, with 14 bases between. The CDR3 has 14 amino acids. Germline CDR1 is GTSNPN and CDR2 is SVGIG (reference sequence). The CDR3 DNA reads TGTGCCTGGAGTCGGCAGGGGCCGGGCTATGGCTACACCTTC. Translating gives CAWSRQGPGYGYTF.

This CDR3 reads CATSQRPIPPTESYNEQFF. CDR3 bases: TGTGCCACCAGCCAACGACCCATTCCCCCGACAGAATCCTACAATGAGCAGTTCTTC. The chain recombines TRBV15 with TRBJ2-1; TRBD1 might be the D (5 bases). This CDR3 spans 19 amino acids. V was trimmed by 5 bases and J by 1 base, leaving 24 bases between them. Germline V lookup: CDR1 LNHNV, CDR2 YYDKDF (reference sequence).

This chain links TRBV19 with TRBJ2-7; the match to TRBD2 covers 10 bases. The CDR3 is 14 residues long. The germline CDR1 and CDR2 sequences are LNHDA and SQIVND (reference sequence). The V segment lost 3 bases and the J segment 7 bases; nucleotides outside the gene matches: 6. CDR3 sequence reads: CASSILAGAEEQYF. The CDR3 nucleotides read TGTGCCAGTAGTATTCTAGCGGGAGCCGAGGAGCAGTACTTC.

The chain employs TRBV5-1 and TRBJ2-5; 12 bases align to TRBD2. CDR3 length equals 17 residues. CDR1 is SGHRS and CDR2 is YFSETQ in the germline V gene. J was trimmed by 2 bases and V by 7 bases; bases with no gene match: 12. The CDR3 DNA sequence: TGCGCCAGCTCTAGGGCTAGCGGGAGGGGTGGGCAAGAGACCCAGTACTTC. Residues: CASSRASGRGGQETQYF.

The chain joins TRBV6-1 to TRBJ2-7, with 7 bases matching TRBD1. V was pared by 2 bases and J by 1 base, with 8 bases of the junction left unmatched. Per the germline V gene, CDR1 is MNHNS and CDR2 is SASEGT. CDR3 length equals 16 residues. CDR3 in DNA: TGTGCCAGCAGTGAATTCTGGACAGGCCCATCCTACGAGCAGTACTTC. The encoded protein is CASSEFWTGPSYEQYF.

This chain connects TRBV5-1 to TRBJ1-1; D gene ambiguous. This CDR3 has 14 amino acids. The germline gives CDR1 SGHRS, CDR2 YFSETQ. Between the trimmed V and J ends, which lost 0 bases and 4 bases, there was a span of 10 bases. The CDR3 sequence: CASSLDLRGTEAFF. CDR3 sequence (DNA): TGCGCCAGCAGCTTGGATTTGAGAGGCACTGAAGCTTTCTTT.

The chain combines TRBV28 with TRBJ1-1; 9 nucleotides align to TRBD1. J lost 4 bases, V lost 7 bases, and 7 bases had no gene match. This CDR3 is 14 amino acids long. Germline CDR1 is MDHEN and CDR2 is SYDVKM. The DNA of the CDR3 is TGTGCCAGCAAGGGACAGGGCATGAGCACTGAAGCTTTCTTT. Protein product: CASKGQGMSTEAFF.

The rearrangement joins TRBV5-1 to TRBJ1-1, with D possibly matching TRBD1 (5 bases). The CDR3 extends over 14 amino acids. The V and J ends lost 1 base and 5 bases respectively, with 12 bases between them. The germline CDR1 and CDR2 sequences are SGHRS and YFSETQ. The CDR3 nucleotides read TGCGCCAGCAGCTTGTTGGAGGGGAGGACTGAAGCTTTCTTT. Its translation: CASSLLEGRTEAFF.

The rearrangement uses TRBV6-5 and TRBJ2-5, with TRBD2 as a possible D gene (6 bases). Germline V lookup: CDR1 MNHEY, CDR2 SVGAGI. The CDR3 sequence is 16 residues long. V shed 1 base and J shed 2 bases, with 14 bases lying between them. CDR3 DNA: TGTGCCAGCAGTTACTATGGTCGGGGGAGACAAGAGACCCAGTACTTC. Its translation: CASSYYGRGRQETQYF.

The J gene is TRBJ1-4, the V gene TRBV19; the D gene is possibly TRBD1 (6 bases). V was cut by 2 bases and J by 0 bases, with 10 bases left in between. This CDR3 spans 16 amino acids. Germline CDR1 is LNHDA and CDR2 is SQIVND (reference sequence). The CDR3 here is CASSIRNRATNEKLFF. The CDR3 DNA reads TGTGCCAGTAGTATAAGGAACAGGGCAACTAATGAAAAACTGTTTTTT.

The rearrangement links TRBV30 to TRBJ2-2, with 8 bases fitting TRBD2. Germline trimming cut 4 bases from V and 5 bases from J; bases unmatched to any gene: 9. Germline assignment: CDR1 GTSNPN and CDR2 SVGIG (reference sequence). This CDR3 region has 15 residues. CDR3 bases: TGTGCCTGGACACCGGGACTAGGTAGAACCGGGGAGCTGTTTTTT. Encoded protein: CAWTPGLGRTGELFF.

The rearrangement joins TRBV20-1 to TRBJ2-1; 7 nucleotides agree with TRBD2. Trimming took 5 bases from V and 9 from J; bases not matched to a gene: 4. CDR3 length equals 11 residues. Germline V gene lookup returns CDR1 DFQATT and CDR2 SNEGSKA (reference sequence). The CDR3 DNA reads as TGCAGTGCTTTCCCGGGGGGTGAGCAGTTCTTC. Translated, it gives CSAFPGGEQFF.

V and J are TRBV9 and TRBJ2-1; D might be TRBD2 (6 bases). Germline values: CDR1 SGDLS, CDR2 YYNGEE. The CDR3 covers 12 residues. Trimming pared 6 bases from V and 7 bases from J, leaving 11 bases between. The CDR3 loop is CASTSGSNEQFF. In DNA, the CDR3 is TGTGCCAGCACCTCCGGGAGTAATGAGCAGTTCTTC.

The chain has TRBV5-1 and TRBJ2-1; 14 bases line up with TRBD2. This CDR3 spans 16 amino acids. Germline assignment: CDR1 SGHRS and CDR2 YFSETQ. Trimming at V came to 0 bases and at J to 9 bases, leaving 5 bases not matched to a gene. The CDR3 DNA follows: TGCGCCAGCAGCTTGGGTGGACTAGCGGGGGGAGGTGAGCAGTTCTTC. It encodes CASSLGGLAGGGEQFF.

This rearrangement joins TRBV5-4 to TRBJ2-5; 8 nucleotides align to TRBD1. This CDR3 has 13 residues. Germline V CDR1 and CDR2: SGHNT, YYREEE (reference sequence). V lost 5 bases, J lost 5 bases, and 5 bases stayed unmatched. CDR3 residues: CASSSDRGETQYF. DNA of the CDR3: TGTGCCAGCAGTTCCGACAGGGGTGAGACCCAGTACTTC. The full variable domain, with the rest looked up from reference TRBV5-4 and TRBJ2-5, is ETGVTQSPTHLIKTRGQQVTLRCSSQSGHNTVSWYQQALGQGPQFIFQYYREEENGRGNFPPRFSGLQFPNYSSELNVNALELDDSALYLCASSSDRGETQYFGPGTRLLVL.

This rearrangement joins TRBV4-1 to TRBJ1-6; a weak D match, TRBD1 (5 bases). The CDR3 sequence is 16 residues long. Deletions cut 4 bases from V and 7 bases from J, with 17 bases between. Looked up from germline, CDR1 is MGHRA and CDR2 is YSYEKL. In DNA form, the CDR3 reads TGCGCCAGCAGCCCCATTCAACGCAGGGCGAATTCACCCCTCCACTTT. This translates into CASSPIQRRANSPLHF.

The chain links TRBV7-2 to TRBJ2-5, with TRBD1 matching 9 bases. The J call may be incorrect, as the DNA end agrees better with TRBJ2-7. CDR1 and CDR2 from the germline V gene are SGHTA and FQGNSA. The CDR3 runs to 13 residues. The CDR3 loop is CASSNRGRDEQYF. CDR3 DNA: TGTGCCAGCAGTAACAGGGGGCGTGACGAGCAGTACTTC.

The chain is built from TRBV7-9 and TRBJ2-4; D may be TRBD1 (5 bases). Trimming pared 5 bases from V and 0 bases from J, leaving 8 bases between. This CDR3 spans 14 amino acids. Germline CDR1 reads SEHNR; CDR2 reads FQNEAQ (reference sequence). The CDR3: CASSPQGAKNIQYF. CDR3 nucleotide sequence: TGTGCCAGCAGCCCGCAGGGAGCCAAAAACATTCAGTACTTC.

The genes are TRBV5-1 and TRBJ1-1; D perhaps matches TRBD1 (5 bases). V was clipped by 0 bases and J by 2 bases, with 8 bases between them. CDR3 length equals 14 residues. CDR1 is SGHRS, CDR2 YFSETQ, per germline. CDR3 sequence (DNA): TGCGCCAGCAGCTTGGGGACACTTAACACTGAAGCTTTCTTT. This codes for CASSLGTLNTEAFF.

The chain uses TRBV2 and TRBJ1-1, with unresolved D. V was shortened by 5 bases and J by 7 bases, with 14 bases between the two germline ends. CDR1 is SNHLY, CDR2 FYNNEI, per germline. The CDR3 is made up of 13 amino acids. This CDR3 is CASSPVSAGEAFF. CDR3 nucleotide sequence: TGTGCCAGCAGTCCTGTCTCAGCGGGTGAAGCTTTCTTT.

This rearrangement joins TRBV10-1 to TRBJ2-7, with D maybe TRBD1 (6 bases). CDR1 is WNHNN, CDR2 SYGVQD, per germline (reference sequence). The V end was cut by 0 bases, the J end by 5 bases, with 11 bases between. The length of the CDR3 is 14 residues. CDR3 DNA sequence: TGCGCCAGCAGTGAGTCGGCAGGGGCACACGAGCAGTACTTC. As protein: CASSESAGAHEQYF.

The rearrangement joins TRBV5-1 to TRBJ2-3; 12 bases fit TRBD2. Germline CDR1 is SGHRS and CDR2 is YFSETQ. This CDR3 region has 17 residues. Trimming at V came to 1 base and at J to 4 bases, leaving 7 bases not matched to a gene. The CDR3 DNA reads as TGCGCCAGCAGCTTGAGACTAGCGGGAGCCTCCCCAGATACGCAGTATTTT. This sequence encodes CASSLRLAGASPDTQYF. Based on the CDR3 plus reference TRBV5-1 and TRBJ2-3, the full variable domain is KAGVTQTPRYLIKTRGQQVTLSCSPISGHRSVSWYQQTPGQGLQFLFEYFSETQRNKGNFPGRFSGRQFSNSRSEMNVSTLELGDSALYLCASSLRLAGASPDTQYFGPGTRLTVL.